This TCR beta chain was observed in a study of blood T cell repertoires in COVID-19. The overall study: Sites in the United States, Italy and Spain provided acute and convalescent COVID-19 samples. Nucleic acid was either cDNA or gDNA, and it came from T cells, B-cell-depleted T cells, or PBMCs.

V was trimmed by 0 bases and J by 5 bases, leaving 8 bases between them. Germline CDR1 is SGDLS and CDR2 is YYNGEE. CDR3 length: 14 residues. Original data processing: How many nucleated cells were present was estimated from reference gene primer amplification. Method: immunoSEQ multiplex PCR; TCRdb's copy keeps in-frame clones and lacks some. The V and J calls and clone size are taken from that table; D and trimming were inferred from the DNA. The table records around 110,000 clones, about nine tenths of them present only once. The sequencing input was peripheral blood. This clonotype originated in a human donor with active COVID-19. The donor label of this sample is uncertain. The chain joins TRBV9 to TRBJ2-2, with D hard to call. CDR3 bases: TGTGCCAGCAGCGTAGGTACGGTGACCGGGGAGCTGTTTTTT. This codes for CASSVGTVTGELFF.